This TCR beta chain was captured in a study of CD8 T cells in ankylosing spondylitis. Findings and limits, study-wide: Significantly higher representation of disease-linked clones was reported for matched ankylosing spondylitis synovial fluid. A subset of motif variants has previously been described in the synovial fluid and blood of reactive arthritis. A TCR beta motif made of under 10 highly homologous variants seemed typical of ankylosing spondylitis blood.

The junction had 20 bases not matched to a gene; V was cut back by 5 bases and J by 4 bases. Germline V gene lookup returns CDR1 LNHDA and CDR2 SQIVND (reference sequence). The length of the CDR3 is 19 residues. Note on this clonotype: Its antigen is unidentified.

The TCR beta libraries were generated through quantitative 5'-RACE incorporating molecular barcodes. TCRdb processed the 5' RACE reads anew with MiXCR; each CDR3 protein has one entry. Of almost 400,000 distinct CDR3 sequences detected, approximately 20% appear once; the ten largest clones hold about 16%. The chain recombines TRBV19 with TRBJ2-3, with 8 bases lining up with TRBD2. This clonotype was sampled from a male donor with ankylosing spondylitis. Sequenced material: blood, either unsorted or a sorted T cell fraction (not recorded which). CDR3 nucleotide sequence: TGTGCCAGTAGTCGGTTGGGGAGCGGGAGTTTGTATCGATCAGATACGCAGTATTTT. It specifies CASSRLGSGSLYRSDTQYF. The variable domain in full, completed from reference TRBV19 and TRBJ2-3, reads DGGITQSPKYLFRKEGQNVTLSCEQNLNHDAMYWYRQDPGQGLRLIYYSQIVNDFQKGDIAEGYSVSREKKESFPLTVTSAQKNPTAFYLCASSRLGSGSLYRSDTQYFGPGTRLTVL.